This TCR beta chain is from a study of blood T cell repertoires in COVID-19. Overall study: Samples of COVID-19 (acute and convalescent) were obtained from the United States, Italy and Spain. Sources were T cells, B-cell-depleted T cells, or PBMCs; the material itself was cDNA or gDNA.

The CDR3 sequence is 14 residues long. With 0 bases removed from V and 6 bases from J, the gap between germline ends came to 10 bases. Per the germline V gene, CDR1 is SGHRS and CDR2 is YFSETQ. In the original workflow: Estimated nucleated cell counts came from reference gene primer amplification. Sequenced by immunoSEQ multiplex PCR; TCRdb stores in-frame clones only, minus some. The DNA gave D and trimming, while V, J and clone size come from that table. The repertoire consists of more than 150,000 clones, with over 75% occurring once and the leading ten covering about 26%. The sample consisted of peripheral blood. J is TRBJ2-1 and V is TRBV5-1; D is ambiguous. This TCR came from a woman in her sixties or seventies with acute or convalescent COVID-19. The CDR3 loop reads CASSLAESANEQFF. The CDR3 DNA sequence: TGCGCCAGCAGCTTGGCCGAGAGTGCCAATGAGCAGTTCTTC.